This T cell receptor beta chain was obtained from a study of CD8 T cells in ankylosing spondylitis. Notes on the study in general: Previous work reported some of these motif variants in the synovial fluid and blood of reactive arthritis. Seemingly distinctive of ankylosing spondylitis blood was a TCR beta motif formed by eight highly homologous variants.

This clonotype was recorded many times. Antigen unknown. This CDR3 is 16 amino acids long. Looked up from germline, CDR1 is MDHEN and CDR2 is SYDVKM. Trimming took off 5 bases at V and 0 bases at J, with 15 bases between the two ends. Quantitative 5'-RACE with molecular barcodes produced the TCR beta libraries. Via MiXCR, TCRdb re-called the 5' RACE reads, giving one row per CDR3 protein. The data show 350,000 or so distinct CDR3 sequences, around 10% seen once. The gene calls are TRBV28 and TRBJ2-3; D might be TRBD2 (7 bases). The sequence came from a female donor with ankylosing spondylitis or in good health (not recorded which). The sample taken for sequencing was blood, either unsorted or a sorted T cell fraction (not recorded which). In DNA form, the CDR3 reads TGTGCCAGCAGTCTCCTCGGGGGGCCAAGCACAGATACGCAGTATTTT. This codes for CASSLLGGPSTDTQYF.